The T cell receptor beta chain under discussion was sequenced for a study of blood T cell repertoires in COVID-19. Libraries were prepared by immunoSEQ multiplex PCR; TCRdb keeps only in-frame clonotypes and omits some of them. The data show under 300,000 clones, approximately 90% seen once. There are 15 residues in the CDR3. Per germline, CDR1 SGHTA and CDR2 FQGNSA. V dropped 5 bases and J dropped 2; count of bases not matched to a gene: 6. The chain is built from TRBV7-2 and TRBJ2-1, with 7 bases aligning to TRBD2. The source material was peripheral blood. The source is a middle-aged woman who had recovered from COVID-19. The CDR3 region has the DNA TGTGCCAGCAGCCCCCATGCGGGAGCCTACAATGAGCAGTTCTTC. Residues: CASSPHAGAYNEQFF.